A single sample gave rise to the 20 T cell receptor beta chains below, sequenced in a study of blood T cell repertoires in COVID-19. Only in-frame clones appear in the TCRdb table, and some are missing; sequencing was by immunoSEQ multiplex PCR. The sample holds about 94,000 clones, about 80% seen once. Sequencing was performed on peripheral blood. All receptors derive from a man aged 60-69 years with acute or convalescent COVID-19.

The chain combines TRBV18 with TRBJ1-1; D is ambiguous. The germline CDR1 and CDR2 sequences are KGHSH and LQKENI. Trimming shortened V by 3 bases and J by 4 bases, and 12 bases separated the two germline ends. The CDR3 has 14 residues. CDR3 nucleotides: TGTGCCAGCTCACCCGAACAGAAAGCCACTGAAGCTTTCTTT. Amino acid sequence: CASSPEQKATEAFF.

The chain uses TRBV28 and TRBJ2-3; TRBD2 might be the D (6 bases). From germline, CDR1 is MDHEN and CDR2 SYDVKM. The CDR3 extends over 14 amino acids. Trimming stripped 6 bases from V and 0 bases from J, with 10 bases between. The CDR3 nucleotides are TGTGCCAGCAGGCGGAGGGCCAGCACAGATACGCAGTATTTT. Protein product: CASRRRASTDTQYF.

The chain is built from TRBV19 and TRBJ1-2; possible D gene TRBD1, 5 bases. Trimming took 0 bases from V and 8 from J, leaving 16 bases between them. The CDR3 runs 15 residues. Germline assignment: CDR1 LNHDA and CDR2 SQIVND (reference sequence). As DNA, the CDR3 is TGTGCCAGTAGTATAGATGTAGGGGCCGGTCGGGGCTACACCTTC. Translated, it gives CASSIDVGAGRGYTF.

As DNA, the CDR3 is TGCGCCAGCAGCCAGGCCGAATATAATTCACCCCTCCACTTT. This codes for CASSQAEYNSPLHF. The chain joins TRBV4-3 to TRBJ1-6; D not resolved. There are 14 residues in the CDR3. Germline V gives CDR1 LGHNA, CDR2 YSLEER. V shed 3 bases and J shed 4 bases, with 7 bases lying between them.

This clone came up once. The genes are TRBV11-2 and TRBJ2-5; D may be TRBD1 (6 bases). Germline V gene data show CDR1 as SGHAT and CDR2 as FQNNGV. Deletions cut 2 bases from V and 2 bases from J, with 9 bases between. CDR3 length equals 14 residues. The CDR3 sequence is CASSLLTGQETQYF. As DNA, the CDR3 is TGTGCCAGCAGCTTACTAACAGGGCAAGAGACCCAGTACTTC.

The chain recombines TRBV2 with TRBJ2-3; TRBD1 agrees at 11 bases. In germline, CDR1 is SNHLY, CDR2 FYNNEI. After removal of 8 bases from V and 1 base from J, the junction contained 8 bases not matched to a gene. The CDR3 length is 16 residues. In DNA form, the CDR3 reads TGTGCCAGCTCCAGGACAGGGGGCAGGGGCACAGATACGCAGTATTTT. Its protein product is CASSRTGGRGTDTQYF.

The V gene is TRBV6-2 or TRBV6-3, the J gene TRBJ1-1, with 7 bases identical to TRBD1. Germline CDR1 reads MNHEY; CDR2 reads SVGEGT. The junction had 6 bases not matched to a gene; V was cut back by 4 bases and J by 4 bases. This CDR3 contains 14 residues. DNA for the CDR3: TGTGCCAGCAGTTTCCCGACAGGGACCACTGAAGCTTTCTTT. Its protein is CASSFPTGTTEAFF.

A single count supports this clone. The V and J genes are TRBV4-3 and TRBJ1-5; D is undetermined. With 4 bases removed from V and 7 bases from J, the gap between germline ends came to 11 bases. CDR1 LGHNA and CDR2 YSLEER come from the germline V gene. CDR3 length: 13 amino acids. In nucleotides, the CDR3 is TGCGCCAGCAGCCTGAACTTGAGACAGCCCCAGCATTTT. Amino acids: CASSLNLRQPQHF.

CDR3 nucleotides: TGTGCCAGCAGCTTAAAACTAGCGGTGGACCCCTTCTACGAGCAGTACTTC. Its translation: CASSLKLAVDPFYEQYF. J is TRBJ2-7 and V is TRBV7-8, with 8 bases aligning to TRBD2. This CDR3 is 17 amino acids long. Losses at the gene ends were 2 bases for V and 3 bases for J; bases not matched to a gene: 12. Germline V lookup: CDR1 SGHVS, CDR2 FQNEAQ.

There are a few counts of this clone. This chain joins TRBV5-1 and TRBJ2-7, with 7 positions matching TRBD2. The V and J ends lost 4 bases and 4 bases, in that order; junction bases with no gene match: 5. The germline V gene has CDR1 SGHRS and CDR2 YFSETQ. The CDR3 contains 13 residues. The CDR3, as DNA: TGCGCCAGCAGCCCGGGGGGTTTATACGAGCAGTACTTC. Its protein is CASSPGGLYEQYF.

A few counts support this clone. The chain recombines TRBV30 with TRBJ2-7, with D possibly being TRBD1 (6 bases). The V end was cut by 3 bases, the J end by 6 bases, with 18 bases between. Germline V gives CDR1 GTSNPN, CDR2 SVGIG (reference sequence). There are 14 residues in the CDR3. This CDR3 is CAWRRAQGLGEQYF. The CDR3 DNA reads as TGTGCCTGGAGACGAGCACAGGGCCTGGGCGAGCAGTACTTC.

V usage is TRBV24-1 and J usage is TRBJ2-5, with TRBD2 identical over 14 bases. The V segment lost 3 bases and the J segment 7 bases; nucleotides outside the gene matches: 9. CDR1 and CDR2 from the germline V gene are KGHDR and SFDVKD. The CDR3 is 17 residues long. For the CDR3, the DNA is TGTGCCACCAGTGATCCACTGACTAGCGGGGGGGGGCGGACCCAGTACTTC. It specifies CATSDPLTSGGGRTQYF.

The V gene is TRBV6-5, the J gene TRBJ1-3, with 8 nucleotides matching TRBD1. This CDR3 contains 15 residues. V lost 2 bases and J lost 2; bases outside the gene matches: 2. Germline-derived CDR1 and CDR2 are MNHEY and SVGAGI. Here the CDR3 reads CASSYTGQAGNTIYF. CDR3 DNA: TGTGCCAGCAGTTACACGGGACAGGCTGGAAACACCATATATTTT.

This chain links TRBV27 with TRBJ1-4; 9 bases agree with TRBD1. The CDR3 is 17 amino acids. With 8 bases clipped from V and 5 bases from J, the junction kept 15 bases outside the gene matches. Germline loops: CDR1 MNHEY, CDR2 SMNVEV (reference sequence). CDR3 region: CASSIYGTGLRNEKLFF. CDR3 DNA sequence: TGTGCCAGCTCAATCTACGGGACAGGGCTTCGGAATGAAAAACTGTTTTTT.

V gene TRBV4-3 combines with J gene TRBJ1-1; TRBD1 aligns across 7 bases. This CDR3 spans 14 amino acids. Germline CDR1 is LGHNA and CDR2 is YSLEER. The ends lost 2 bases at V and 3 bases at J; junction bases unmatched: 3. This chain's CDR3 is CASSQIRGDTEAFF. In DNA form, the CDR3 reads TGCGCCAGCAGCCAAATCAGGGGGGACACTGAAGCTTTCTTT.

The V gene is TRBV11-2, the J gene TRBJ2-7, with 9 bases matching TRBD1. Germline CDR1 is SGHAT and CDR2 is FQNNGV. The CDR3 runs 14 residues. Losses at the gene ends were 4 bases for V and 0 bases for J; bases not matched to a gene: 1. The CDR3 sequence: CASSSTGGSYEQYF. The CDR3 DNA follows: TGTGCCAGCAGCTCGACAGGGGGCTCCTACGAGCAGTACTTC.

The CDR3 region is CATSDLKVGGPDTQYF. The CDR3 coding sequence is TGTGCCACCAGTGATTTGAAGGTCGGGGGGCCAGATACGCAGTATTTT. The chain is built from TRBV24-1 and TRBJ2-3; possibly TRBD2 for D (7 bases). CDR3 size: 16 residues. CDR1 KGHDR and CDR2 SFDVKD come from the germline V gene. V lost 0 bases to trimming and J lost 4 bases, with 13 bases between them.

The V and J genes are TRBV5-6 and TRBJ1-2, with D tentatively TRBD1 (5 bases). Per germline, CDR1 SGHDT and CDR2 YYEEEE. V lost 3 bases to trimming and J lost 7 bases, with 16 bases between them. The CDR3 extends over 14 amino acids. The CDR3 DNA follows: TGTGCCAGCAGCTATGTAACGGGGGTCGGTGGCTACACCTTC. It is translated as CASSYVTGVGGYTF.

This clone was observed a single time. This sequence joins TRBV7-9 and TRBJ2-1, with D uncertain. CDR3 length: 11 residues. Germline V gene sequence: CDR1 SEHNR, CDR2 FQNEAQ (reference sequence). Trimming took 5 bases from V and 5 from J, leaving 4 bases between them. Written as DNA, the CDR3 is TGTGCCAGCAGCCGTAACAATGAGCAGTTCTTC. Encoded protein: CASSRNNEQFF.

This chain uses TRBV7-2 with TRBJ2-1; TRBD1 aligns across 9 bases. This CDR3 spans 16 amino acids. Trimming took 4 bases from V and 7 from J; bases not matched to a gene: 11. Per germline, CDR1 SGHTA and CDR2 FQGNSA. DNA of the CDR3: TGTGCCAGCAGCTACGATACAGGGGGCCTCGGGAATGAGCAGTTCTTC. It translates to CASSYDTGGLGNEQFF.